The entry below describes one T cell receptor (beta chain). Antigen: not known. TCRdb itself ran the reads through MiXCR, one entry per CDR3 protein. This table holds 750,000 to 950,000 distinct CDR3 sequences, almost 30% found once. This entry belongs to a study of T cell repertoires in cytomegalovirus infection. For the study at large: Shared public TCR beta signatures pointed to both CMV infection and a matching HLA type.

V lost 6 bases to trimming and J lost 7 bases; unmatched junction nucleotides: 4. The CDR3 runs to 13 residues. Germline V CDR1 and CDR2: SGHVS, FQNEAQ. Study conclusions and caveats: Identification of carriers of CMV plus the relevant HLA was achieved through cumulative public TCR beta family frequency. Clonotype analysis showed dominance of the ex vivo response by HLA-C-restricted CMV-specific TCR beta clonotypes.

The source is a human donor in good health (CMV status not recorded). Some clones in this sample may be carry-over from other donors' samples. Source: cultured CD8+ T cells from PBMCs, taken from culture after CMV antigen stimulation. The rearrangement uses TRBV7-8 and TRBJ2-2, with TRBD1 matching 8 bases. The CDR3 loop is CASRGTGGGELFF. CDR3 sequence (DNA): TGTGCCAGCAGGGGGACAGGCGGCGGGGAGCTGTTTTTT.